A single sample is the source of the 14 T cell receptor beta chains below, sequenced in a study of blood T cell repertoires in COVID-19. Clones were sequenced by immunoSEQ multiplex PCR, and TCRdb holds only the in-frame ones, with some missing. The sample carries around 100,000 clones, 85% to 90% recorded once. The specimen was peripheral blood. Every receptor here comes from a human donor in a cohort sampled during active COVID-19.

The chain combines TRBV6-5 with TRBJ2-7, with a tentative D call TRBD1 (6 bases). Trimming removed 6 bases at V and 2 bases at J, with 14 bases between. This CDR3 is built from 14 residues. Germline CDR1 reads MNHEY; CDR2 reads SVGAGI. CDR3 nucleotide sequence: TGTGCCAGCAGAAGGGACACCGAAACCTACGAGCAGTACTTC. Protein sequence: CASRRDTETYEQYF.

The rearrangement uses TRBV9 and TRBJ2-2; the D is unclear. This CDR3 spans 14 amino acids. Looked up from germline, CDR1 is SGDLS and CDR2 is YYNGEE. Between the trimmed V and J ends, which lost 7 bases and 4 bases, there was a span of 14 bases. The chain's CDR3 is CASQERLSTGELFF. The CDR3 nucleotides read TGTGCCAGCCAGGAAAGGCTGAGCACCGGGGAGCTGTTTTTT. The full variable domain, rest sourced from reference TRBV9 and TRBJ2-2, is DSGVTQTPKHLITATGQRVTLRCSPRSGDLSVYWYQQSLDQGLQFLIQYYNGEERAKGNILERFSAQQFPDLHSELNLSSLELGDSALYFCASQERLSTGELFFGEGSRLTVL.

J is TRBJ1-4 and V is TRBV29-1, with 7 bases matching TRBD1. The CDR3 loop spans 13 amino acids. Germline-derived CDR1 and CDR2 are SQVTM and ANQGSEA. The ends lost 5 bases at V and 7 bases at J; junction bases unmatched: 7. CDR3 DNA: TGCAGCGTTTTAGACAGGGATGGTGAAAAACTGTTTTTT. Its protein is CSVLDRDGEKLFF.

The chain recombines TRBV9 with TRBJ2-1; tentative D call: TRBD1 (5 bases). Germline V gene data show CDR1 as SGDLS and CDR2 as YYNGEE. The CDR3 consists of 16 residues. V gave up 4 bases and J gave up 6 bases, with 20 bases separating them. CDR3 sequence reads: CASSPSQGRLVNEQFF. For the CDR3, the DNA is TGTGCCAGCAGCCCCAGCCAGGGTAGACTGGTCAATGAGCAGTTCTTC.

The V gene is TRBV24-1, the J gene TRBJ2-1; TRBD2 aligns across 11 bases. CDR1 is KGHDR and CDR2 is SFDVKD in the germline V gene. V lost 4 bases and J lost 9; bases outside the gene matches: 13. The CDR3 length is 17 residues. CDR3 amino acids: CATSETSSGRIRGEQFF. In DNA, the CDR3 is TGTGCCACCAGTGAGACCTCTAGCGGGAGGATCCGGGGTGAGCAGTTCTTC.

This clone was picked up a small number of times. This sequence joins TRBV19 and TRBJ2-1; TRBD2 is a possible D gene (7 bases). The germline V gene has CDR1 LNHDA and CDR2 SQIVND (reference sequence). V lost 1 base and J lost 10, with 14 bases in between. The CDR3 sequence is 14 residues long. CDR3: CASSIGGGSLEQFF. The CDR3, as DNA: TGTGCCAGTAGTATAGGCGGGGGCTCTCTGGAGCAGTTCTTC.

This clone came up once. The J gene is TRBJ2-3, the V gene TRBV19; TRBD2 aligns across 12 bases. Germline loops: CDR1 LNHDA, CDR2 SQIVND (reference sequence). The CDR3 spans 17 residues. With V trimmed by 0 bases and J by 3 bases, 4 bases remained unmatched. CDR3 nucleotide sequence: TGTGCCAGTAGTATAGATCTAGGACTAGCGGGGACAGATACGCAGTATTTT. Protein product: CASSIDLGLAGTDTQYF. Full variable domain (remainder filled in from reference TRBV19 and TRBJ2-3): DGGITQSPKYLFRKEGQNVTLSCEQNLNHDAMYWYRQDPGQGLRLIYYSQIVNDFQKGDIAEGYSVSREKKESFPLTVTSAQKNPTAFYLCASSIDLGLAGTDTQYFGPGTRLTVL.

The chain employs TRBV30 and TRBJ2-7; 10 nucleotides align to TRBD1. The CDR3 runs to 16 residues. The germline V gene encodes CDR1 GTSNPN and CDR2 SVGIG (reference sequence). V shed 1 base and J 9 bases; nucleotides not matched to a gene: 15. The CDR3 DNA reads TGTGCCTGGAGTGCCTCAGGGGGGACAGGGGCCCGAGTGCAGTACTTC. Amino acid sequence: CAWSASGGTGARVQYF.

This clone was counted a single time. Sequence at one end of the junction differs from germline and may be a read error. The J gene is TRBJ2-3, the V gene TRBV7-7; maybe TRBD1 (6 bases). CDR1 and CDR2 (germline): SSHAT, FNYEAQ (reference sequence). The CDR3 length is 15 residues. In DNA, the CDR3 is TGTGCTAGCAGCGTCGGTACAGGGCCGACAGATACGCAGTATTTT. It codes for CASSVGTGPTDTQYF.

The rearrangement joins TRBV3-1 (or the pseudogene TRBV3-2) to TRBJ2-7; 12 positions agree with TRBD2. In germline, CDR1 is LGHDT, CDR2 YNNKEL (reference sequence). This CDR3 has 16 residues. V gave up 4 bases and J gave up 3 bases; unmatched junction bases: 7. CDR3 region: CASSPPRTSGNYEQYF. The CDR3 DNA follows: TGTGCCAGCAGCCCACCCCGGACTAGCGGGAACTACGAGCAGTACTTC.

The chain has TRBV3-1 (or the pseudogene TRBV3-2) and TRBJ2-7; 10 nucleotides match TRBD2. The CDR3 spans 16 residues. V trimming: 1 base; J trimming: 5 bases; junction bases outside the gene matches: 8. Per germline, CDR1 LGHDT and CDR2 YNNKEL (reference sequence). The CDR3: CASSQGLAGAFHEQYF. In nucleotides, the CDR3 is TGTGCCAGCAGCCAAGGCCTAGCGGGAGCGTTCCACGAGCAGTACTTC.

This rearrangement joins TRBV19 to TRBJ2-5, with D perhaps matching TRBD1 (5 bases). CDR1 is LNHDA and CDR2 is SQIVND in the germline V gene (reference sequence). Trimming left V 5 bases short and J 2 bases short, with 9 bases between. The CDR3 totals 13 residues. The CDR3 DNA follows: TGTGCCAGTAGTCGACAGTTGCAAGAGACCCAGTACTTC. As protein: CASSRQLQETQYF.

This clone came up a few times. The V call is TRBV19, the J call TRBJ2-1, with 10 bases matching TRBD2. CDR1 and CDR2 (germline): LNHDA, SQIVND (reference sequence). The CDR3 extends over 17 amino acids. V lost 7 bases and J lost 0; bases outside the gene matches: 9. CDR3: CASTRTSGGSSYNEQFF. Here the CDR3 DNA reads TGTGCCAGTACTAGGACTAGCGGAGGGAGCTCCTACAATGAGCAGTTCTTC.

The chain is built from TRBV28 and TRBJ2-1, with 10 nucleotides matching TRBD2. The V segment lost 4 bases and the J segment 10 bases; nucleotides outside the gene matches: 7. This CDR3 region has 14 residues. The V gene's germline CDR1 is MDHEN and CDR2 SYDVKM. The CDR3 is CASSSEREGREQFF. CDR3 coding DNA: TGTGCCAGCAGTTCCGAGCGGGAGGGGAGGGAGCAGTTCTTC.